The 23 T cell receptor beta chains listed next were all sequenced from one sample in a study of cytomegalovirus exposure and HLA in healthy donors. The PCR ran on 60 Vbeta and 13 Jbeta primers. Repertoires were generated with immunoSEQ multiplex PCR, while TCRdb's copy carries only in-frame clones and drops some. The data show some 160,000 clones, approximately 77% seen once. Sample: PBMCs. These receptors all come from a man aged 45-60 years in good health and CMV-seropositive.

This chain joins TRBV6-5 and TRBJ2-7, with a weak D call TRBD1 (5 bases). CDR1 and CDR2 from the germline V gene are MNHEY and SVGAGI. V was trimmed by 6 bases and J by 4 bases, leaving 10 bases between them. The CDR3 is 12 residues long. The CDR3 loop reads CASSDSKYEQYF. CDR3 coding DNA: TGTGCCAGCAGCGACAGTAAATACGAGCAGTACTTC.

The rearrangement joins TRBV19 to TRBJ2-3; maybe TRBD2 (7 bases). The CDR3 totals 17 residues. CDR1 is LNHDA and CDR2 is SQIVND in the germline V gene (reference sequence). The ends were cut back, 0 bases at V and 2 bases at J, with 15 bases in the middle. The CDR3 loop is CASSIDRGGGATDTQYF. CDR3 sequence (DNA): TGTGCCAGTAGTATAGATCGGGGAGGGGGGGCCACAGATACGCAGTATTTT.

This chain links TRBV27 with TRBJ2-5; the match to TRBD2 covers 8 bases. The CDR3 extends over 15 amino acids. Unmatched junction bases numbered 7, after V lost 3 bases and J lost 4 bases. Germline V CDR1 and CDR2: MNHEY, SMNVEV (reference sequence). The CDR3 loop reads CASSFGRGARETQYF. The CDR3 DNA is TGTGCCAGCAGTTTCGGGCGGGGGGCGCGAGAGACCCAGTACTTC.

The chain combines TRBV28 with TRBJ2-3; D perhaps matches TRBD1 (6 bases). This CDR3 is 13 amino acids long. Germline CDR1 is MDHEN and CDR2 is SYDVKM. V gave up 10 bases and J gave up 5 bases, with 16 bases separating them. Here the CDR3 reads CAIHRAMGDTQYF. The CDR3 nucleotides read TGTGCCATCCACAGGGCGATGGGAGATACGCAGTATTTT. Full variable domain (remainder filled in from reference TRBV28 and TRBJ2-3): DVKVTQSSRYLVKRTGEKVFLECVQDMDHENMFWYRQDPGLGLRLIYFSYDVKMKEKGDIPEGYSVSREKKERFSLILESASTNQTSMYLCAIHRAMGDTQYFGPGTRLTVL.

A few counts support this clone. The CDR3 nucleotides are TGCGCCAGCAGTGGCGGACTGGGCTCTGGAAACACCATATATTTT. Translating it yields CASSGGLGSGNTIYF. The chain couples TRBV10-2 to TRBJ1-3; D gene unclear. There are 15 residues in the CDR3. Germline lookup yields CDR1 WSHSY and CDR2 SAAADI. Trimming removed 4 bases at V and 0 bases at J, with 10 bases between.

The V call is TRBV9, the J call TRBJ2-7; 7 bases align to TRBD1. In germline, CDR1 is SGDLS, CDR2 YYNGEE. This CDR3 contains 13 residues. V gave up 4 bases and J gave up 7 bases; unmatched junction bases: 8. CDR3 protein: CASSPRQGVEQYF. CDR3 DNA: TGTGCCAGCAGCCCCAGACAGGGAGTAGAGCAGTACTTC. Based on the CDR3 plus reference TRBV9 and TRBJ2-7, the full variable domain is DSGVTQTPKHLITATGQRVTLRCSPRSGDLSVYWYQQSLDQGLQFLIQYYNGEERAKGNILERFSAQQFPDLHSELNLSSLELGDSALYFCASSPRQGVEQYFGPGTRLTVT.

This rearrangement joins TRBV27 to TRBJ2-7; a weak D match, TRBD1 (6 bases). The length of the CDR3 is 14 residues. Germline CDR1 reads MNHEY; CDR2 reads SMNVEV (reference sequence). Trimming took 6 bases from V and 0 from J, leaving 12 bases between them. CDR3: CASRTGASSYEQYF. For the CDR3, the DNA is TGTGCCAGCAGGACAGGTGCCTCCTCCTACGAGCAGTACTTC.

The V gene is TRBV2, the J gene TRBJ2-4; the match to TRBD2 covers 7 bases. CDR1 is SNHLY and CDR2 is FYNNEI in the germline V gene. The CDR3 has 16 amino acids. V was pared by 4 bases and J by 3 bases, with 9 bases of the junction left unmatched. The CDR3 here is CASSVRKGLDKNIQYF. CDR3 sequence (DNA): TGTGCCAGCAGTGTTCGAAAAGGACTAGACAAAAACATTCAGTACTTC.

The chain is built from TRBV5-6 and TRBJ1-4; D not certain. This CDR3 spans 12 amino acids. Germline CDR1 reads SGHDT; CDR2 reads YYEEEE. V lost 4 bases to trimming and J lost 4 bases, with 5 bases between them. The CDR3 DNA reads TGTGCCAGCAGCCCGTATAATGAAAAACTGTTTTTT. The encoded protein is CASSPYNEKLFF.

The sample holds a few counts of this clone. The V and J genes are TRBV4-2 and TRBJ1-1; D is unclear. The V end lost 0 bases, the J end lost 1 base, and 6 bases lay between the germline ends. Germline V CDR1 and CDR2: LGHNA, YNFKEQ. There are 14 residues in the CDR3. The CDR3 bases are TGTGCCAGCAGCCAAGATCGGAGGAACACTGAAGCTTTCTTT. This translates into CASSQDRRNTEAFF.

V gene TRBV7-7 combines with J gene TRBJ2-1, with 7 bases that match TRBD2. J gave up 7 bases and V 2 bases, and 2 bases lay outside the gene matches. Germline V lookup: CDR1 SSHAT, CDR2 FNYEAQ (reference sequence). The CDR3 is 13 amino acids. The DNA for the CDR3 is TGTGCCAGCAGCTTATTCGGGGGGAATGAGCAGTTCTTC. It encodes CASSLFGGNEQFF.

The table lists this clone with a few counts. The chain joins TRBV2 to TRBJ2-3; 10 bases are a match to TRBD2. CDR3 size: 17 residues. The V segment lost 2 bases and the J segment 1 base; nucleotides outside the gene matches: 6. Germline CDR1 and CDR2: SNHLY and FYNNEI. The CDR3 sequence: CASSELSGGGGTDTQYF. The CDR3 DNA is TGTGCCAGCAGTGAATTGAGCGGGGGGGGCGGCACAGATACGCAGTATTTT.

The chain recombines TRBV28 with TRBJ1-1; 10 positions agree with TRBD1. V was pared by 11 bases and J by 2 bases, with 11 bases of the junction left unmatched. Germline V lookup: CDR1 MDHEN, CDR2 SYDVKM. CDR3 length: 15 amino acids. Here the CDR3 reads CAAWTGGAGNTEAFF. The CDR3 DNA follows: TGTGCCGCATGGACAGGGGGGGCTGGAAACACTGAAGCTTTCTTT.

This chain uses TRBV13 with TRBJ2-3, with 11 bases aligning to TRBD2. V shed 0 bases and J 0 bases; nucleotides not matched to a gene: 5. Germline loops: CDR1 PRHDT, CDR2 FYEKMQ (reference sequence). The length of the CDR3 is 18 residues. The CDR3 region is CASSLGSRLAGSTDTQYF. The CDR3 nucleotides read TGTGCCAGCAGCTTAGGTTCTCGACTAGCGGGGAGCACAGATACGCAGTATTTT.

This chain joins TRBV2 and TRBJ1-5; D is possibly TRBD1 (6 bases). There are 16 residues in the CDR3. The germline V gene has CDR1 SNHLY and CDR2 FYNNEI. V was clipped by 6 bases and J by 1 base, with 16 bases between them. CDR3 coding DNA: TGTGCCAGCAGCCCTACCGGGACACGGAGCAATCAGCCCCAGCATTTT. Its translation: CASSPTGTRSNQPQHF.

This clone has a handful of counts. In nucleotides, the CDR3 is TGTGCCAGCAGCTTCATACAGGAGAACACTGAAGCTTTCTTT. Protein: CASSFIQENTEAFF. The V gene is TRBV7-9, the J gene TRBJ1-1, with a tentative D call TRBD1 (5 bases). Germline values: CDR1 SEHNR, CDR2 FQNEAQ (reference sequence). Trimming stripped 3 bases from V and 1 base from J, with 9 bases between. This CDR3 is built from 14 residues.

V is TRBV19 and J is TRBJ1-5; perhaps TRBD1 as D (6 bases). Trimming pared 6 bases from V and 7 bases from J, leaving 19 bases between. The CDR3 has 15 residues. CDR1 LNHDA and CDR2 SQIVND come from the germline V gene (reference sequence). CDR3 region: CASRYQGTQGQPQHF. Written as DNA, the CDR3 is TGTGCCAGTAGATACCAGGGGACGCAAGGGCAGCCCCAGCATTTT.

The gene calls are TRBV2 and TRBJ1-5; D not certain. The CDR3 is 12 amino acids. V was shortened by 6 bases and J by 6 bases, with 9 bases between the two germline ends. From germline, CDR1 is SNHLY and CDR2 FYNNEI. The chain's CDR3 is CASRYTGQPQHF. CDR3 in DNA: TGTGCCAGCAGGTATACTGGTCAGCCCCAGCATTTT.

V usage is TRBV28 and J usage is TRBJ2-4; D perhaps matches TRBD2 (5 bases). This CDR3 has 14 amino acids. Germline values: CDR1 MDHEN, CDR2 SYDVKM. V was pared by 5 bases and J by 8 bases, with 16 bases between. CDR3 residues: CASSPTGSRDIQYF. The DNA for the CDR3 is TGTGCCAGCAGTCCCACGGGGTCGCGCGACATTCAGTACTTC.

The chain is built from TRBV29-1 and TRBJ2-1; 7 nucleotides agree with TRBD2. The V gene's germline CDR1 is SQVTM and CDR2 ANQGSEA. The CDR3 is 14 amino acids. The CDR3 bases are TGCAGGGTCGACGGGGGGAGATCCTACAATGAGCAGTTCTTC. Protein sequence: CRVDGGRSYNEQFF.

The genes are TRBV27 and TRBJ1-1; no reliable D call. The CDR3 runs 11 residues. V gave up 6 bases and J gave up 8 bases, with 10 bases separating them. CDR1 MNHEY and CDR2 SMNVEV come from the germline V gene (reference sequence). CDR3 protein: CASSSSLEAFF. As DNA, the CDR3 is TGTGCCAGCAGCTCCTCCCTAGAAGCTTTCTTT.

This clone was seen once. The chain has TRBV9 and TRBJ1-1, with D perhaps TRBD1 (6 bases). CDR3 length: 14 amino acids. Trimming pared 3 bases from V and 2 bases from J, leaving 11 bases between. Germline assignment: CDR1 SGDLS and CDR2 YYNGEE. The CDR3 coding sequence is TGTGCCAGCAGCGAGGGGGGGGGCAACACTGAAGCTTTCTTT. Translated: CASSEGGGNTEAFF. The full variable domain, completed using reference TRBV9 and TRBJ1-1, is DSGVTQTPKHLITATGQRVTLRCSPRSGDLSVYWYQQSLDQGLQFLIQYYNGEERAKGNILERFSAQQFPDLHSELNLSSLELGDSALYFCASSEGGGNTEAFFGQGTRLTVV.

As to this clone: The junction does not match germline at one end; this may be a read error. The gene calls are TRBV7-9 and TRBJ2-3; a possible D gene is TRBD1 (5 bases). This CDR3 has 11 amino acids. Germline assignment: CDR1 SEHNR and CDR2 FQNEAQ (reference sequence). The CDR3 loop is CASSLALDSFF. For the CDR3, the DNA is TGTGCCAGCAGCTTAGCGCTCGACAGCTTCTTT.